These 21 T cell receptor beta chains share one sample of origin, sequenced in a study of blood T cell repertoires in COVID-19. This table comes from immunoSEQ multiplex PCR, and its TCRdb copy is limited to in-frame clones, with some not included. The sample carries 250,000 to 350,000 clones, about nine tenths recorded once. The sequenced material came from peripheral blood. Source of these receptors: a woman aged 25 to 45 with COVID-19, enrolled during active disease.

The CDR3 reads CASSHGQASGNQPQHF. In DNA, the CDR3 is TGTGCCAGCAGCCATGGACAGGCCTCGGGCAATCAGCCCCAGCATTTT. The rearrangement joins TRBV7-6 to TRBJ1-5; 7 nucleotides match TRBD1. This CDR3 has 16 residues. Germline CDR1 SGHVS, CDR2 FNYEAQ. Germline trimming cut 5 bases from V and 2 bases from J; bases unmatched to any gene: 9.

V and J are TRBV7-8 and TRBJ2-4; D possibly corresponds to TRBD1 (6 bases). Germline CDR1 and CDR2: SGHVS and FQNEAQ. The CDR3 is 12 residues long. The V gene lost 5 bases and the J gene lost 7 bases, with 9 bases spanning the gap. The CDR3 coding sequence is TGTGCCAGCAGCGCCCAGGGGAACATTCAGTACTTC. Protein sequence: CASSAQGNIQYF. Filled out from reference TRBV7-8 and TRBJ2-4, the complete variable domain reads GAGVSQSPRYKVAKRGQDVALRCDPISGHVSLFWYQQALGQGPEFLTYFQNEAQLDKSGLPSDRFFAERPEGSVSTLKIQRTQQEDSAVYLCASSAQGNIQYFGAGTRLSVL.

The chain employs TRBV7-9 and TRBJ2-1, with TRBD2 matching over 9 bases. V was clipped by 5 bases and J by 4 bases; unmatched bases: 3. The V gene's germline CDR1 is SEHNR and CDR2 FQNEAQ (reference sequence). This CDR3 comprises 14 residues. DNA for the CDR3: TGTGCCAGCAGCCCTAGCGGGACTTACAATGAGCAGTTCTTC. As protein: CASSPSGTYNEQFF.

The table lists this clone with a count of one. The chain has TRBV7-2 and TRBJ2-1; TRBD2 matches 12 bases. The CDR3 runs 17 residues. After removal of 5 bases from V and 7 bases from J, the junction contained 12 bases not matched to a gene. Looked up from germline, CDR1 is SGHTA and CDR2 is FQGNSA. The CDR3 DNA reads TGTGCCAGCAGCCCGACCGCCCCAGGACTAGCGGGAAATGAGCAGTTCTTC. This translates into CASSPTAPGLAGNEQFF. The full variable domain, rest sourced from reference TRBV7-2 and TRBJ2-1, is GAGVSQSPSNKVTEKGKDVELRCDPISGHTALYWYRQSLGQGLEFLIYFQGNSAPDKSGLPSDRFSAERTGGSVSTLTIQRTQQEDSAVYLCASSPTAPGLAGNEQFFGPGTRLTVL.

CDR3 bases: TGTGCCAGCAGTCCCGGGACTAGCGGTAAAGAGACCCAGTACTTC. This codes for CASSPGTSGKETQYF. The chain has TRBV28 and TRBJ2-5; 11 nucleotides match TRBD2. CDR3 size: 15 residues. The germline CDR1 and CDR2 sequences are MDHEN and SYDVKM. V dropped 5 bases and J dropped 3; count of bases not matched to a gene: 5.

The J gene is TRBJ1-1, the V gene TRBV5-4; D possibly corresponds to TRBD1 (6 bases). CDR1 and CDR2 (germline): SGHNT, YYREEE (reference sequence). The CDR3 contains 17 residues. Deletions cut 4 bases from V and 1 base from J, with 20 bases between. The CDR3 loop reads CASSQGNMGATNTEAFF. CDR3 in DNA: TGTGCCAGCAGCCAAGGAAACATGGGGGCTACGAACACTGAAGCTTTCTTT. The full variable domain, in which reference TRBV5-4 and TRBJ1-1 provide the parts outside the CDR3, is ETGVTQSPTHLIKTRGQQVTLRCSSQSGHNTVSWYQQALGQGPQFIFQYYREEENGRGNFPPRFSGLQFPNYSSELNVNALELDDSALYLCASSQGNMGATNTEAFFGQGTRLTVV.

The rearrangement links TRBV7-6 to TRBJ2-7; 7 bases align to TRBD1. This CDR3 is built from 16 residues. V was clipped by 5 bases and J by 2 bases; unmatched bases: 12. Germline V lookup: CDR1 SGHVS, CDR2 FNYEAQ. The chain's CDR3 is CASSPRTGQTTYEQYF. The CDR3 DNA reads TGTGCCAGCAGCCCACGGACAGGCCAAACGACCTACGAGCAGTACTTC.

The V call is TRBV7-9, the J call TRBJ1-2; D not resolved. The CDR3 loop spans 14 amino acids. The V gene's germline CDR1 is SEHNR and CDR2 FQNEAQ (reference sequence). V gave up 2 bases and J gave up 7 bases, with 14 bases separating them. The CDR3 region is CASSLTAAAGGYTF. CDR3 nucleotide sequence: TGTGCCAGCAGCTTAACAGCAGCGGCAGGTGGCTACACCTTC.

As DNA, the CDR3 is TGTGCCAGCAGCTTGGCTAGCGGGATTACCTACGAGCAGTACTTC. Protein product: CASSLASGITYEQYF. This chain links TRBV7-3 with TRBJ2-7, with 9 bases lining up with TRBD2. Germline CDR1 is SGHTA and CDR2 is FQGTGA. V gave up 3 bases and J gave up 2 bases; unmatched junction bases: 5. This CDR3 contains 15 residues.

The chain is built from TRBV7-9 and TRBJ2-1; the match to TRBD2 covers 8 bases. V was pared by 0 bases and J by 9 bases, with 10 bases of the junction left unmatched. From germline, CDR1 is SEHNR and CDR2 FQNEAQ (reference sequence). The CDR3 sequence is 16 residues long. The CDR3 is CASSLAIPGGQGEQFF. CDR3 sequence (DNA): TGTGCCAGCAGCTTAGCTATCCCGGGAGGGCAAGGTGAGCAGTTCTTC.

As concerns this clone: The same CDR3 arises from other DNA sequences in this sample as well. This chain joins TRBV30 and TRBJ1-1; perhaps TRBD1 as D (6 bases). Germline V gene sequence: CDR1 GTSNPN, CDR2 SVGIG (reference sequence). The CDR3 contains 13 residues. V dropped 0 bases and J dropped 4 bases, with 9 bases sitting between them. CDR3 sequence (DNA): TGTGCCTGGAGTGTACAGGGAAGCACTGAAGCTTTCTTT. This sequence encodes CAWSVQGSTEAFF.

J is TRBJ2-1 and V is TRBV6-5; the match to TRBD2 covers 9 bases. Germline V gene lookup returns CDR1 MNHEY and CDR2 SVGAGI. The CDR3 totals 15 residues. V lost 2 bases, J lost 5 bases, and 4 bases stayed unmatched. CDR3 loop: CASSYVAGVHNEQFF. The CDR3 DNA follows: TGTGCCAGCAGTTACGTAGCGGGAGTGCACAATGAGCAGTTCTTC.

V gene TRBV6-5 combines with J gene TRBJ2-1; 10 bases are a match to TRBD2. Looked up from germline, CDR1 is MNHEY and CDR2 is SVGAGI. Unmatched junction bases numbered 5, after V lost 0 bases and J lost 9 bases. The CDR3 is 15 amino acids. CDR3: CASSYSGLARAEQFF. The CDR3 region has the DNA TGTGCCAGCAGTTACTCGGGACTAGCGCGCGCTGAGCAGTTCTTC.

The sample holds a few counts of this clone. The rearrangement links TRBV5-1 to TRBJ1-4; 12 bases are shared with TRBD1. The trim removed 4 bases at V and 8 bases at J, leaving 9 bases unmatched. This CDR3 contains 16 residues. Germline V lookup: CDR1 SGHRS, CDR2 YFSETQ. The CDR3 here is CASSPGTGGVREKLFF. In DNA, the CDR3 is TGCGCCAGCAGCCCGGGGACAGGGGGCGTTAGGGAAAAACTGTTTTTT.

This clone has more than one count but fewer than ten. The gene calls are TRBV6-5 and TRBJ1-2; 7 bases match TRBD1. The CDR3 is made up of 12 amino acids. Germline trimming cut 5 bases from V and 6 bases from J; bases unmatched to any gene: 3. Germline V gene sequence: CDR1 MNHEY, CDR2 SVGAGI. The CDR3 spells CASSMRGHGYTF. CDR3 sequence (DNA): TGTGCCAGCAGTATGAGGGGGCATGGCTACACCTTC.

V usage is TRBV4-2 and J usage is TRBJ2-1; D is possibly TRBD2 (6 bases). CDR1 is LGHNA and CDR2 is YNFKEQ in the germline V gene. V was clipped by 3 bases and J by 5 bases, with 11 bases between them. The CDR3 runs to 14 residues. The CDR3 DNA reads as TGTGCCAGCAGCCAGAGGGACTTCCACAATGAGCAGTTCTTC. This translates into CASSQRDFHNEQFF.

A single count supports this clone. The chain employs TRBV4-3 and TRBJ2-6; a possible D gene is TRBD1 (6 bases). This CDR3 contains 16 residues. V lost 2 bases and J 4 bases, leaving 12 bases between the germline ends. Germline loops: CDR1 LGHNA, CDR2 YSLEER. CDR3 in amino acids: CASSQHRVGGANVLTF. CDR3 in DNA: TGCGCCAGCAGCCAACACAGGGTCGGAGGGGCCAACGTCCTGACTTTC.

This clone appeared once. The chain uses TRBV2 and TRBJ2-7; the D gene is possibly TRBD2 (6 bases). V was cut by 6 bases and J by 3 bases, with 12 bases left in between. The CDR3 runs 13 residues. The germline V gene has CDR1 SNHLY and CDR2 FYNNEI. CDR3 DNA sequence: TGTGCCAGCAGCGATACTAGCAACTACGAGCAGTACTTC. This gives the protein CASSDTSNYEQYF.

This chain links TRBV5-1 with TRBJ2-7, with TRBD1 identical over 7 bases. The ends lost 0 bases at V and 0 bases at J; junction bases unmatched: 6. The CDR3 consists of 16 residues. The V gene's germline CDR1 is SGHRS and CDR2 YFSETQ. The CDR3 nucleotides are TGCGCCAGCAGCTTGGTTGTCGGACAGGTCTCCTACGAGCAGTACTTC. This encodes CASSLVVGQVSYEQYF.

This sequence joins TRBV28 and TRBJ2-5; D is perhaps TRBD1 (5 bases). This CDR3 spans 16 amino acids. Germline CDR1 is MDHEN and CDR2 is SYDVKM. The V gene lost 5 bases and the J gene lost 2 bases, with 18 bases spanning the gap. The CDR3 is CASSPPHAGSQETQYF. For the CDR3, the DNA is TGTGCCAGCAGTCCCCCACACGCAGGGTCTCAAGAGACCCAGTACTTC.

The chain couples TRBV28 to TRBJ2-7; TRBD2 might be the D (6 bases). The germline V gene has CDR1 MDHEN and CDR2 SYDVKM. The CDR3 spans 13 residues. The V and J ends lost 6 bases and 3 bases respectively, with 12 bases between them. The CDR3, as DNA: TGTGCCAGCAGGCGGGAAACCGACTACGAGCAGTACTTC. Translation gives CASRRETDYEQYF.